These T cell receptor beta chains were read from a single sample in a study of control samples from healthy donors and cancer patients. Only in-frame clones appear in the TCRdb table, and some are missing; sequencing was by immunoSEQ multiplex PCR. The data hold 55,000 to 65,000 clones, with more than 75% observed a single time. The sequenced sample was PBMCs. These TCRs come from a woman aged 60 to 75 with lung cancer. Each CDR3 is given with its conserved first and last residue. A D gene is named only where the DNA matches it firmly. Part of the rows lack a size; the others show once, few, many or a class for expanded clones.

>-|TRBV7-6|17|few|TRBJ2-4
TGTGCCAGCAGCTCGGGGGGCTTTCGGGACACCAAAAACATTCAGTACTTC
CASSSGGFRDTKNIQYF
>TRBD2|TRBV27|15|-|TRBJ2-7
TGTGCCAGCAGTTTATCTCGGGAGGAAGTTTACGAGCAGTACTTC
CASSLSREEVYEQYF
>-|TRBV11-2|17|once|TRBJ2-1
TGTGCCAGCAGCTTAGAAATTTTGACGGCAGACTACAATGAGCAGTTCTTC
CASSLEILTADYNEQFF
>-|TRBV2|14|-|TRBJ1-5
TGTGCCAGCAGTATCGGCCGTACGGGGCAGCCCCAGCATTTT
CASSIGRTGQPQHF
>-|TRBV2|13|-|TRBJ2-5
TGTGCCAGCAGTGACCGGGATAAAGAGACCCAGTACTTC
CASSDRDKETQYF
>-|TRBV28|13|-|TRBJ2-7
TGTGCCAGCACCCTCGTAGGAATGGGAGAGCAGTACTTC
CASTLVGMGEQYF
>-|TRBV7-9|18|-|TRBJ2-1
TGTGCCAGCAGCTTAGTGACGGCTGGGGGAAGCTCCTACAATGAGCAGTTCTTC
CASSLVTAGGSSYNEQFF
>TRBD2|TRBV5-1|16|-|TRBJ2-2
TGCGCCAGCAGCTTGACTAGCGGAACAAACACCGGGGAGCTGTTTTTT
CASSLTSGTNTGELFF
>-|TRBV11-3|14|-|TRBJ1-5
TGTGCCGTCAGGCACAGCTCATACAATCAGCCCCAGCATTTT
CAVRHSSYNQPQHF
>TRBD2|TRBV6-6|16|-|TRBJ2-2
TGTGCCAGCAGTTACGCCAGCGGGAGTGCCGGCGGGGAGCTGTTTTTT
CASSYASGSAGGELFF
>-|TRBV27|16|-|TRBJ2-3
TGTGCCAGCAGTTTATCCCACGGGGTCCCGCCGGATACGCAGTATTTT
CASSLSHGVPPDTQYF
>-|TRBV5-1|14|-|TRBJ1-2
TGCGCCAGCAGCTCCTTAGACCCTAACTATGGCTACACCTTC
CASSSLDPNYGYTF
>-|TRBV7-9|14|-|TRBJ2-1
TGTGCCAGCAGCTTACTACTAGCCAGTGGGGAGCAGTTCTTC
CASSLLLASGEQFF
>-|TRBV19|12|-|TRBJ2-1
TGTGCCTCAGGTTTCTCCTACAATGAGCAGTTCTTC
CASGFSYNEQFF
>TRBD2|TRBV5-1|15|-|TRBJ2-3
TGCGCCAGCAGCTTAAACGGGGGGGCCGCAGATACGCAGTATTTT
CASSLNGGAADTQYF
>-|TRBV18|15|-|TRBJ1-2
TGTGCCAGCTCACCACGGGACCCAGTGGCCTATGGCTACACCTTC
CASSPRDPVAYGYTF
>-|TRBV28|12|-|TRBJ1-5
TGTGCCAGCACAGGCCTTGATCAGCCCCAGCATTTT
CASTGLDQPQHF
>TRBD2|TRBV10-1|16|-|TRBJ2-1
TGCGCCAGCAGTGATGCTAGCGGGAGCTCCTACAATGAGCAGTTCTTC
CASSDASGSSYNEQFF
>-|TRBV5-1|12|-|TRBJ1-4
TGCGCCAGCAGCTTGGAGGAGGGAAAACTGTTTTTT
CASSLEEGKLFF
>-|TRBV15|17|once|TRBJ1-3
TGTGCCACCAGCAGAGATAGGACGGTGAGCTCTGGAAACACCATATATTTT
CATSRDRTVSSGNTIYF
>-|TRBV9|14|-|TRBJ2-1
TGTGCCAGCTCCCGTGTTGGCTCCTACAATGAGCAGTTCTTC
CASSRVGSYNEQFF
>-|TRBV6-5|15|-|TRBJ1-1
TGTGCCAGCAGTTACTCGGGGGGGCTAACCACTGAAGCTTTCTTT
CASSYSGGLTTEAFF
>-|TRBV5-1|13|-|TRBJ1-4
TGCGCCAGCAGCTTCTCCAATAATGAAAAACTGTTTTTT
CASSFSNNEKLFF
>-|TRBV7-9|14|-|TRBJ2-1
TGTGCCAGCAGCGTAAGCCCGGTAGTTGATGGGCAGTTCTTC
CASSVSPVVDGQFF
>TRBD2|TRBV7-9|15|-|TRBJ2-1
TGTGCCAGCAGCTTAGAACTAGCGGGTTACAATGAGCAGTTCTTC
CASSLELAGYNEQFF
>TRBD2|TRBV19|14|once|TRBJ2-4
TGTGCCAGTAGTTTCGGGGGGGAACCTTGGATTCAGTACTTC
CASSFGGEPWIQYF
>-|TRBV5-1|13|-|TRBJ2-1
TGCGCCAGCAGCTTGGCTGGGGACAATGAGCAGTTCTTC
CASSLAGDNEQFF
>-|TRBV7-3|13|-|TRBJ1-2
TGTGCCAGCAGCGCCGGACCGAACTATGGCTACACCTTC
CASSAGPNYGYTF
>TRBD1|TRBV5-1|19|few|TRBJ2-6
TGCGCCAGCAGCTTAGATCCGGGACAGGGGGGCTCTGGGGCCAACGTCCTGACTTTC
CASSLDPGQGGSGANVLTF
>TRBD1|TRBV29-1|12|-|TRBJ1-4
TGCAGCGCGGACAGGGGAGATGAAAAACTGTTTTTT
CSADRGDEKLFF
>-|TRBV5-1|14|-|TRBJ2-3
TGCGCCAGCAGCATCCGGGACAACACAGATACGCAGTATTTT
CASSIRDNTDTQYF
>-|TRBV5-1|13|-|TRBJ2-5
TGCGCCAGCAGCTTTGGAGTGCAAGAGACCCAGTACTTC
CASSFGVQETQYF
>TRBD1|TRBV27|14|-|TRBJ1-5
TGTGCCAGCAGTTTGGGGTCAGGGGGCCAGCCCCAGCATTTT
CASSLGSGGQPQHF
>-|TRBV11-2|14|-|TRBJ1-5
TGTGCCAGCAGCTTAGGGGGTAGTGGCCAGTCCCAGCATTTT
CASSLGGSGQSQHF
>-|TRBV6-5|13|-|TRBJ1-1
TGTGCCAGCAGTTTCACTTGGAACACTGAAGCTTTCTTT
CASSFTWNTEAFF
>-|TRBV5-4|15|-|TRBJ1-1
TGTGCCAGCAGCGTGGACAGAGCCATGAACACTGAAGCTTTCTTT
CASSVDRAMNTEAFF
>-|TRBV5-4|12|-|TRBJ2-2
TGTGCCAGCAGCTTGGCGGGGAGGGAGCTGTTTTTT
CASSLAGRELFF
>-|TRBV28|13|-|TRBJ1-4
TGTGCCAGCAGGCCCCAACAGAGCGAAAAACTGTTTTTT
CASRPQQSEKLFF
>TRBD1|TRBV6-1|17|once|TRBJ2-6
TGTGCCAGCAGTGGAGACAGGGGGGGCTCTGGGGCCAACGTCCTGACTTTC
CASSGDRGGSGANVLTF
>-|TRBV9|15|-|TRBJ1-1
TGTGCCAGCAGCGTAGTGGAGGCCAGGTTCTCTGAAGCTTTCTTT
CASSVVEARFSEAFF
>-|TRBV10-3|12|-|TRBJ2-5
TGTGCCATCCGGGGGGCTGAAGAGACCCAGTACTTC
CAIRGAEETQYF
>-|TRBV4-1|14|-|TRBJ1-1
TGCGCCAGCAGCCTCGAGGGAGTGAACACTGAAGCTTTCTTT
CASSLEGVNTEAFF
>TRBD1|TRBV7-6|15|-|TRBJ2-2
TGTGCCAGCAGCTTAGAACAGGGGGACACCGGGGAGCTGTTTTTT
CASSLEQGDTGELFF